Shown below are 29 T cell receptor beta chains from a single sample sequenced in a study of blood T cells in healthy people across ages. With a J-beta primer mix and a sample-barcoded 5' primer, a second PCR ran about 6 to 11 cycles. TCRdb ran MiXCR on the 5' RACE reads and lists one entry per CDR3 protein. The table has just over 800,000 distinct CDR3 sequences, approximately 67% seen once; the top ten hold around a quarter. The sequenced material came from blood. Every receptor here comes from a man aged 25-40 years in good health.

V gene TRBV28 combines with J gene TRBJ2-7, with TRBD1 identical over 9 bases. This CDR3 region has 14 residues. Germline-derived CDR1 and CDR2 are MDHEN and SYDVKM. The V gene end was trimmed by 8 bases and the J gene end by 4 bases; junction bases not matched to a gene: 9. CDR3 residues: CASGVPGQGYEQYF. The CDR3 bases are TGTGCCAGCGGAGTTCCGGGACAGGGTTACGAGCAGTACTTC.

The V gene is TRBV11-2, the J gene TRBJ2-3, with D unresolved. This CDR3 spans 13 amino acids. V was clipped by 1 base and J by 5 bases, with 7 bases between them. The V gene's germline CDR1 is SGHAT and CDR2 FQNNGV. The CDR3 reads CASSLVWGDTQYF. The CDR3 DNA is TGTGCCAGCAGCTTAGTTTGGGGAGATACGCAGTATTTT.

The chain joins TRBV20-1 to TRBJ2-1; no definite D call. The CDR3 totals 10 residues. From germline, CDR1 is DFQATT and CDR2 SNEGSKA (reference sequence). V lost 6 bases and J 10 bases, leaving 10 bases between the germline ends. The CDR3 reads CSARPQEQFF. CDR3 bases: TGCAGTGCCAGACCCCAAGAGCAGTTCTTC.

This clonotype has a handful of counts. The chain is built from TRBV10-3 and TRBJ2-3; TRBD2 matches 12 bases. Germline CDR1 reads ENHRY; CDR2 reads SYGVKD. V was clipped by 11 bases and J by 2 bases; unmatched bases: 5. There are 14 residues in the CDR3. CDR3 nucleotide sequence: TGTGCCGCTAGCGGGGGGGAAACCACAGATACGCAGTATTTT. Protein sequence: CAASGGETTDTQYF.

The chain combines TRBV6-6 with TRBJ2-5, with TRBD1 identical over 11 bases. J lost 5 bases, V lost 2 bases, and 7 bases had no gene match. The CDR3 runs 16 residues. Germline CDR1 is MNHNY and CDR2 is SVGAGI (reference sequence). The CDR3 spells CASSYSLDRGLETQYF. The CDR3 nucleotides are TGTGCCAGCAGTTACAGCCTGGACAGGGGGCTGGAGACCCAGTACTTC.

The chain links TRBV6-5 to TRBJ2-2; 12 nucleotides match TRBD2. The J segment lost 4 bases and the V segment lost 6 bases, leaving 6 bases of the junction unmatched. CDR1 and CDR2 from the germline V gene are MNHEY and SVGAGI. CDR3 length: 16 residues. This chain's CDR3 is CASRTLAGGPTGELFF. CDR3 DNA: TGTGCCAGCAGGACCCTAGCGGGGGGGCCCACCGGGGAGCTGTTTTTT.

The J gene is TRBJ1-2, the V gene TRBV27; D call uncertain. CDR3 length: 16 residues. Germline lookup yields CDR1 MNHEY and CDR2 SMNVEV (reference sequence). The V end lost 0 bases, the J end lost 1 base, and 12 bases lay between the germline ends. CDR3: CASSLSYAGDNYGYTF. CDR3 bases: TGTGCCAGCAGTTTATCGTATGCGGGAGATAACTATGGCTACACCTTC.

V and J are TRBV12-3 or TRBV12-4 and TRBJ2-1; 11 nucleotides match TRBD2. V lost 0 bases, J lost 5 bases, and 3 bases stayed unmatched. This CDR3 has 16 residues. The CDR3 reads CASSLAGLADNNEQFF. The DNA for the CDR3 is TGTGCCAGCAGTTTAGCGGGACTAGCGGACAACAATGAGCAGTTCTTC.

This clonotype appeared a few times. One end of the junction is discordant with germline, which a read error may explain. The rearrangement uses TRBV9 and TRBJ2-5; the D gene could be TRBD1 or TRBD2 (6 bases each). Germline CDR1 is SGDLS and CDR2 is YYNGEE. The CDR3 is 17 amino acids. The CDR3 DNA reads as TGTGCCGGCAGCGTAGCTACCGGGGGCCGCTTCCAAGAGACCCAGTACTTC. This codes for CAGSVATGGRFQETQYF.

The gene calls are TRBV15 and TRBJ2-1; 13 bases fit TRBD2. After removal of 5 bases from V and 7 bases from J, the junction contained 8 bases not matched to a gene. Germline assignment: CDR1 LNHNV and CDR2 YYDKDF (reference sequence). This CDR3 contains 16 residues. This chain's CDR3 is CATSGLAGEIRNEQFF. The CDR3 DNA is TGTGCCACCAGCGGACTAGCGGGGGAAATCAGAAATGAGCAGTTCTTC.

V usage is TRBV29-1 and J usage is TRBJ2-6; D possibly matches TRBD1 or TRBD2 (5 bases each). The CDR3 has 18 amino acids. V dropped 5 bases and J dropped 0 bases, with 20 bases sitting between them. CDR1 is SQVTM and CDR2 is ANQGSEA in the germline V gene. The CDR3 sequence is CSVLPRGSGTSGANVLTF. The CDR3 DNA sequence: TGCAGCGTTCTCCCTAGGGGTTCAGGGACCTCTGGGGCCAACGTCCTGACTTTC. Complete variable domain (other parts from reference TRBV29-1 and TRBJ2-6): SAVISQKPSRDICQRGTSLTIQCQVDSQVTMMFWYRQQPGQSLTLIATANQGSEATYESGFVIDKFPISRPNLTFSTLTVSNMSPEDSSIYLCSVLPRGSGTSGANVLTFGAGSRLTVL.

The chain combines TRBV5-1 with TRBJ2-1; 16 nucleotides agree with TRBD2. V trimming: 2 bases; J trimming: 0 bases; junction bases outside the gene matches: 5. The CDR3 length is 19 residues. The V gene's germline CDR1 is SGHRS and CDR2 YFSETQ. As DNA, the CDR3 is TGCGCCAGCAGCTTATCGGGACTAGCGGGGGGGAGCTCCTACAATGAGCAGTTCTTC. Translation gives CASSLSGLAGGSSYNEQFF.

The chain has TRBV6-2 or TRBV6-3 and TRBJ2-1; the match to TRBD2 covers 7 bases. Trimming at V came to 6 bases and at J to 4 bases, leaving 6 bases not matched to a gene. Germline V gene lookup returns CDR1 MNHEY and CDR2 SVGEGT. The CDR3 sequence is 14 residues long. The CDR3 loop is CASSPGLVYNEQFF. CDR3 nucleotides: TGTGCCAGCAGCCCCGGACTAGTTTACAATGAGCAGTTCTTC.

V usage is TRBV20-1 and J usage is TRBJ1-2; perhaps TRBD1 as D (5 bases). CDR3 length: 15 residues. Germline V gene data show CDR1 as DFQATT and CDR2 as SNEGSKA (reference sequence). Trimming took 5 bases from V and 4 from J, leaving 20 bases between them. The CDR3 bases are TGCAGTGCTTGGGACCGCTTTAGGGTCGGCTATGGCTACACCTTC. It codes for CSAWDRFRVGYGYTF.

The rearrangement uses TRBV27 and TRBJ1-1, with D unclear. The CDR3 sequence is 15 residues long. Trimming pared 3 bases from V and 0 bases from J, leaving 11 bases between. The germline V gene has CDR1 MNHEY and CDR2 SMNVEV (reference sequence). This chain's CDR3 is CASSLTRGMNTEAFF. In DNA form, the CDR3 reads TGTGCCAGCAGTTTGACTAGAGGCATGAACACTGAAGCTTTCTTT.

As to this clonotype: This clone may be a read error of a much larger clone one base away. The chain joins TRBV6-6 to TRBJ2-4; D uncertain. The last part of the DNA fits TRBJ2-7 better; the J call may be wrong. CDR3 length equals 11 residues. The germline CDR1 and CDR2 sequences are MNHNY and SVGAGI (reference sequence). The CDR3 reads CASTNHYEQYF. The CDR3 DNA follows: TGTGCCAGCACCAACCACTACGAGCAGTACTTC.

The chain recombines TRBV5-5 with TRBJ1-5, with D maybe TRBD1 (5 bases). The germline V and J ends were trimmed by 1 base and 5 bases, with 10 bases remaining between them. The germline gives CDR1 SGHKS, CDR2 YYEKEE (reference sequence). The CDR3 length is 14 residues. The CDR3 sequence is CASSLYDRDQPQHF. For the CDR3, the DNA is TGTGCCAGCAGCTTGTATGACAGAGATCAGCCCCAGCATTTT.

This chain joins TRBV21-1 and TRBJ2-7; the D segment call TRBD2 is taken from the table without a DNA check. TRBV21-1 is flagged as a pseudogene. The CDR3 runs to 15 residues. The CDR3: CASTGGRGTNYEQYF. The DNA for the CDR3 is TGTGCCAGCACGGGAGGCCGGGGGACAAACTACGAGCAGTACTTC.

The gene calls are TRBV29-1 and TRBJ2-7; 7 bases are shared with TRBD2. The CDR3 runs 11 residues. In germline, CDR1 is SQVTM, CDR2 ANQGSEA. Trimming at V came to 6 bases and at J to 6 bases, leaving 5 bases not matched to a gene. The CDR3 DNA follows: TGCAGCGTCGGGGAGGGATCCGAGCAGTACTTC. Its protein product is CSVGEGSEQYF.

V and J are TRBV15 and TRBJ2-3, with 8 bases matching TRBD2. This CDR3 region has 14 residues. The germline V gene encodes CDR1 LNHNV and CDR2 YYDKDF (reference sequence). Trimming cost V 1 base and J 6 bases; bases outside gene matches: 3. CDR3 residues: CATSRAGGQDTQYF. The CDR3 bases are TGTGCCACCAGCAGAGCGGGGGGGCAGGATACGCAGTATTTT.

As for this clonotype: The junction shows a germline mismatch at one end, possibly a read error. V gene TRBV2 combines with J gene TRBJ2-7; TRBD1 agrees at 8 bases. The CDR3 loop spans 14 amino acids. Germline lookup yields CDR1 SNHLY and CDR2 FYNNEI. This CDR3 reads CASREGDRTYEQYF. DNA for the CDR3: TGTGCCAGCAGAGAAGGGGACAGGACCTACGAGCAGTACTTC.

The V call is TRBV3-1, the J call TRBJ2-1; TRBD2 matches 7 bases. The CDR3 sequence is 14 residues long. The junction had 10 bases not matched to a gene; V was cut back by 4 bases and J by 10 bases. Per the germline V gene, CDR1 is LGHDT and CDR2 is YNNKEL (reference sequence). CDR3 bases: TGTGCCAGCAGCCCAGCACCGGGACTATACGAGCAGTTCTTC. It yields the protein CASSPAPGLYEQFF.

The rearrangement links TRBV12-3 or TRBV12-4 to TRBJ2-5, with D unclear. Deletions cut 6 bases from V and 0 bases from J, with 11 bases between. This CDR3 spans 14 amino acids. The CDR3 is CASSFKTHQETQYF. The DNA for the CDR3 is TGTGCCAGCAGCTTTAAAACTCACCAAGAGACCCAGTACTTC.

This clonotype was counted only a few times. V gene TRBV2 combines with J gene TRBJ1-2, with 10 nucleotides matching TRBD1. V shed 6 bases and J 8 bases; nucleotides not matched to a gene: 9. This CDR3 has 14 amino acids. Germline assignment: CDR1 SNHLY and CDR2 FYNNEI. The DNA for the CDR3 is TGTGCCAGCAGAGGGACAGGGGCCCCTCGCGGCTACACCTTC. The encoded protein is CASRGTGAPRGYTF.

The V call is TRBV20-1, the J call TRBJ2-5; 12 bases are shared with TRBD2. J was trimmed by 7 bases and V by 5 bases; bases with no gene match: 8. This CDR3 spans 14 amino acids. The germline gives CDR1 DFQATT, CDR2 SNEGSKA (reference sequence). The CDR3 spells CSAWTSGAGWTQYF. The CDR3 nucleotides read TGCAGTGCTTGGACTAGCGGGGCGGGTTGGACCCAGTACTTC.

The V call is TRBV5-1, the J call TRBJ2-6; D not resolved. V was trimmed by 1 base and J by 4 bases, leaving 15 bases between them. In germline, CDR1 is SGHRS, CDR2 YFSETQ. The CDR3 spans 17 residues. The CDR3 sequence is CASSLNFQRSGANVLTF. DNA for the CDR3: TGCGCCAGCAGCTTGAATTTTCAGAGGTCGGGGGCCAACGTCCTGACTTTC.

The CDR3 DNA reads TGCAGTGACCTCCAGGCTGAAGAGACCCAGTACTTC. This encodes CSDLQAEETQYF. The rearrangement links TRBV29-1 to TRBJ2-5, with D unclear. CDR1 and CDR2 from the germline V gene are SQVTM and ANQGSEA. This CDR3 is 12 amino acids long.

Concerning this clonotype itself: One end of the junction does not line up with germline, which may come from a read error. CDR3 sequence (DNA): TGCGCCAGCATATCGGGACAGGGGAACACCGGGGAGCCGTTTTTT. Translation gives CASISGQGNTGEPFF. The chain joins TRBV5-1 to TRBJ2-2; 10 positions agree with TRBD1. The CDR3 consists of 15 residues. The germline CDR1 and CDR2 sequences are SGHRS and YFSETQ. Supplemented by reference TRBV5-1 and TRBJ2-2, the full variable domain reads KAGVTQTPRYLIKTRGQQVTLSCSPISGHRSVSWYQQTPGQGLQFLFEYFSETQRNKGNFPGRFSGRQFSNSRSEMNVSTLELGDSALYLCASISGQGNTGEPFFGEGSRLTVL.

The rearrangement links TRBV7-8 to TRBJ2-3; 11 bases map to TRBD2. Germline assignment: CDR1 SGHVS and CDR2 FQNEAQ. Germline trimming cut 2 bases from V and 2 bases from J; bases unmatched to any gene: 3. The CDR3 extends over 16 amino acids. CDR3 DNA: TGTGCCAGCAGCTTATCTAGCGGGGGGCCCACAGATACGCAGTATTTT. Protein sequence: CASSLSSGGPTDTQYF.